This T cell receptor (beta chain) was obtained from a study of blood T cell repertoires in COVID-19. The assay was immunoSEQ multiplex PCR, and TCRdb's table has in-frame clones only and misses some. The data contain over 200,000 clones, 86% of them singletons. The specimen sequenced was PBMCs or T cells enriched from blood (not recorded which). This clonotype originated in a man younger than 30 who had recovered from COVID-19.

The CDR3 protein is CASSLRGQMNTEAFF. Here the CDR3 DNA reads TGTGCCAGCAGCTTGCGGGGACAGATGAACACTGAAGCTTTCTTT. The chain carries TRBV11-2 and TRBJ1-1; 7 nucleotides match TRBD1. This CDR3 spans 15 amino acids. J gave up 0 bases and V 3 bases, and 4 bases lay outside the gene matches. The germline CDR1 and CDR2 sequences are SGHAT and FQNNGV.